This passage covers 2 T cell receptor beta chains from one sample sequenced in a study of T-cell memory formation after mild COVID-19. TCRdb fed the 5' RACE reads into MiXCR, producing one record per CDR3 protein. The sample carries just over 400,000 distinct CDR3 sequences, less than 25% recorded once. Sequenced material: PBMCs or a T cell subset sorted from them (not recorded which). The origin of the receptors is an adult woman who had mild COVID-19 (a few samples of this study predate the infection). Cell type and time point are not known.

The chain combines TRBV12-3 or TRBV12-4 with TRBJ2-7; D is undetermined. The CDR3 spans 12 residues. The V gene lost 5 bases and the J gene lost 4 bases, with 9 bases spanning the gap. As DNA, the CDR3 is TGTGCCAGCAGTATCGGCCTTTACGAGCAGTACTTC. Amino acid sequence: CASSIGLYEQYF.

The J gene is TRBJ2-7, the V gene TRBV29-1; TRBD2 aligns across 8 bases. The CDR3 contains 14 residues. Looked up from germline, CDR1 is SQVTM and CDR2 is ANQGSEA. J lost 0 bases, V lost 7 bases, and 8 bases had no gene match. The CDR3 coding sequence is TGCAGCGGAGTCGTAGCGGGAAGCTCCTACGAGCAGTACTTC. This gives the protein CSGVVAGSSYEQYF.